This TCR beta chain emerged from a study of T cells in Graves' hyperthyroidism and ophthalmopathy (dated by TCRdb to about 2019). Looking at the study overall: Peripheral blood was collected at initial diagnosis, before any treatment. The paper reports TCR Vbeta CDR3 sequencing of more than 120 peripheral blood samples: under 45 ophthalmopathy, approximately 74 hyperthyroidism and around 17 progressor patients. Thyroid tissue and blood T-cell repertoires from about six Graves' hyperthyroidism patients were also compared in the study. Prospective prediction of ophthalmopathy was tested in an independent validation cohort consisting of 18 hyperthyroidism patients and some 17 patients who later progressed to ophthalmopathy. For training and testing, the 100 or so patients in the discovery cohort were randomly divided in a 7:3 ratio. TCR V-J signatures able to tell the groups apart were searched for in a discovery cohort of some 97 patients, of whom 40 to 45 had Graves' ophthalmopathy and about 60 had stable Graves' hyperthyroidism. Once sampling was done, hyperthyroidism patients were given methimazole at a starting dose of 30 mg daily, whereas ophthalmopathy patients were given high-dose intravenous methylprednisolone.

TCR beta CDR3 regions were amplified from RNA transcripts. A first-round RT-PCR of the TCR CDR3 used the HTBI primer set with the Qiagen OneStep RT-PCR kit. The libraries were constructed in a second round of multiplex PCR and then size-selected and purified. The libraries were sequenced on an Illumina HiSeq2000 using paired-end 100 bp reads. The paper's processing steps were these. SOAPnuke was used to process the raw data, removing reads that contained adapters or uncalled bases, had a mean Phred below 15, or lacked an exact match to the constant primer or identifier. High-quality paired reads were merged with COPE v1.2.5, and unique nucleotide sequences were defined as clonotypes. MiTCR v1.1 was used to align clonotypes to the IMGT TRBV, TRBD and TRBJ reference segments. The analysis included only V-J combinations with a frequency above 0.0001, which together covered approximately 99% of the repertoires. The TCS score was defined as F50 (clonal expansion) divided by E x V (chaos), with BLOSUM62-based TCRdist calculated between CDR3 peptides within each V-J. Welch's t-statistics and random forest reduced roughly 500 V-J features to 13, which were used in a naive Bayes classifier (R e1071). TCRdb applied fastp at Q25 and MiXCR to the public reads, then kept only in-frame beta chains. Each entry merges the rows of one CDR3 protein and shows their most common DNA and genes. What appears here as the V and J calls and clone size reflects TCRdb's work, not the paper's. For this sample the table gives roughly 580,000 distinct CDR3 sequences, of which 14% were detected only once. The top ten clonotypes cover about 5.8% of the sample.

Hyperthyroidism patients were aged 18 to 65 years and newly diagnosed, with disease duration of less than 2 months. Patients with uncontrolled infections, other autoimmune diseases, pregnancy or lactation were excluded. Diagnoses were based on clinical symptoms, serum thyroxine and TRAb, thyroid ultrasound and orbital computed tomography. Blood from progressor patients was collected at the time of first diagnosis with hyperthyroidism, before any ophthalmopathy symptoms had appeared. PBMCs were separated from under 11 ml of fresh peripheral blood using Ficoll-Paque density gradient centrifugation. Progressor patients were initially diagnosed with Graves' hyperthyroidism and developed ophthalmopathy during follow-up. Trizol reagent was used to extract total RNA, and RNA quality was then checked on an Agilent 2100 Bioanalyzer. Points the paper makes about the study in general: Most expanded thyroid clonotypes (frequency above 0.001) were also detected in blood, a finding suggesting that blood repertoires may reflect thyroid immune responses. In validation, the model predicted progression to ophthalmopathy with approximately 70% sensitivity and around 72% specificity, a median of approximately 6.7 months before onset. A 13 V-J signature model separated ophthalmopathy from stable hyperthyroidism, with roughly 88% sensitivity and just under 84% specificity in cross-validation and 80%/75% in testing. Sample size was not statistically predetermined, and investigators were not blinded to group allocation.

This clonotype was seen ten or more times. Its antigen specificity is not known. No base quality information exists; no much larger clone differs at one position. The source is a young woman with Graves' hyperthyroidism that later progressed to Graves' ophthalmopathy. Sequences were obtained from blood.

The nucleotide sequence reads as follows: TGTGCCACCGCGGGACTAGCGGAGAATGAGCAGTTCTTC. This yields the protein CATAGLAENEQFF. The V and J segments used are TRBV2 and TRBJ2-1; a stretch of 11 junction bases matches TRBD2. Measured from the cysteine to the phenylalanine, the CDR3 is 13 residues long. Here the CDR3 DNA is all that survives: 39 bases in frame from base 1. Clipping removes 10 bases from V and 7 bases from J, with 6 as the unmatched junction base count. CDR1 SNHLY and CDR2 FYNNEI are derived from the germline V gene.